This T cell receptor (beta chain) appears in the sequencing data of a study of regulatory T cells in long-lasting Graves disease. At the level of the study: Newly diagnosed Graves' patients took antithyroid drugs under 3 months.

Regarding time point: newly diagnosed GD, antithyroid drugs for less than 3 months. Construction of the TCR library relied on RNA isolated from PBMCs. With 6 bases clipped from V and 4 bases from J, the junction kept 7 bases outside the gene matches. Germline CDR1 reads DFQATT; CDR2 reads SNEGSKA (reference sequence). The CDR3 totals 13 residues. Relying on iRepertoire HTBI primers and Arm-PCR of CDR3 regions, the team built TCR beta libraries. TCRdb analysed the multiplex PCR reads with MiXCR anew, one entry per CDR3 protein. The repertoire includes about 240,000 distinct CDR3 sequences, 20% of them detected once, and about 14% sits in the top ten. This clonotype showed up just a few times.

The gene calls are TRBV20-1 and TRBJ1-1; 8 bases are shared with TRBD1. The TCR was taken from a female donor with Graves disease. The sample in question was peripheral blood mononuclear cells (PBMCs), obtained at new diagnosis, from a patient treated with antithyroid drugs. In DNA, the CDR3 is TGCAGTGCGAGACAGGGGATGGGCACTGAAGCTTTCTTT. It translates to CSARQGMGTEAFF.